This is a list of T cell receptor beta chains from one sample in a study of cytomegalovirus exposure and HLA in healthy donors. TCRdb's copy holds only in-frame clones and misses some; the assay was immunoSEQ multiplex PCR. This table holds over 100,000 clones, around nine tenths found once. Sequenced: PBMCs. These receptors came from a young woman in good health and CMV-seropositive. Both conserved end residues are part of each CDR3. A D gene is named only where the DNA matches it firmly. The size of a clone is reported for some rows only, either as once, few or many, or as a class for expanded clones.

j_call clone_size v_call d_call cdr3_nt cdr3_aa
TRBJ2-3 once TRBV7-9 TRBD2 TGTGCCAGCAGCTCCCTACTAGCGGAGGCCACAGATACGCAGTATTTT CASSSLLAEATDTQYF
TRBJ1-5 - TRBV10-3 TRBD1 TGTGCCATCAGTGACTTACAGGGGTCCCAGCCCCAGCATTTT CAISDLQGSQPQHF
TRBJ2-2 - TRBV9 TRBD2 TGTGCCAGCAGCGTAGAGGGGACTAGCGGCAACACCGGGGAGCTGTTTTTT CASSVEGTSGNTGELFF
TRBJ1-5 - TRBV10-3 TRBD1 TGTGCCATCAGTCCAGGGGGCCCTAGCAATCAGCCCCAGCATTTT CAISPGGPSNQPQHF
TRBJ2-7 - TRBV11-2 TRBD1 TGTGCCAGCAGCCTCACCGAAGGGACAGGAGCCTACGAGCAGTACTTC CASSLTEGTGAYEQYF
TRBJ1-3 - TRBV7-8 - TGTGCCAGCAGCCTCGGGAACTCTGGAAACACCATATATTTT CASSLGNSGNTIYF
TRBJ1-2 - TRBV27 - TGTGCCAGCAGTCCCGGGGGGTTGCGCGGGCGGACGTATGGCTACACCTTC CASSPGGLRGRTYGYTF
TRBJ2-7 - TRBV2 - TGTGCCAGCAAGAGGGTAGATCGCGAGCAGTACTTC CASKRVDREQYF
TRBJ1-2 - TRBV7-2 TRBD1 TGTGCCAGCAGCTTAAGACAGGGGGCCGGTAACTATGGCTACACCTTC CASSLRQGAGNYGYTF
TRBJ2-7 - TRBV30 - TGTGCCTGGACGAGAATGGACGAGCAGTACTTC CAWTRMDEQYF
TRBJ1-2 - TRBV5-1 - TGCGCCAGCTCCGCCAGAAACGACTATGGCTACACCTTC CASSARNDYGYTF
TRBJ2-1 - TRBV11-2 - TGTGCCAGCAGCTTGGGTAGCGAAAGCTCCTACAATGAGCAGTTCTTC CASSLGSESSYNEQFF
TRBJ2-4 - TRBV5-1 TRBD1 TGCGCCAGCAGCTCGGACAGGGGCAACATTCAGTACTTC CASSSDRGNIQYF
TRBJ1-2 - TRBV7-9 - TGTGCCAGCAGCTTAGGGGTGGCGTCAGGGATCTATGGCTACACCTTC CASSLGVASGIYGYTF
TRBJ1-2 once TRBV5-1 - TGCGCCAGCAGCTTGGAGTCGTCAGTGTATGGCTACACCTTC CASSLESSVYGYTF
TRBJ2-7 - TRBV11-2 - TGTGCCAGCAGCTTAGTAGTGGCCTACGAGCAGTACTTC CASSLVVAYEQYF
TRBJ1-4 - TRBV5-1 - TGCGCCAGCAGCTTGAGGTCAGGGGCTGAAAAACTGTTTTTT CASSLRSGAEKLFF
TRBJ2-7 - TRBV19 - TGTGCCAGTAGTATCGGCCCACTCGGGGCCTACGAGCAGTACTTC CASSIGPLGAYEQYF
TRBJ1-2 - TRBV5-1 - TGCGCCAGCAGCCCGGGGTATGACCCTAACTATGGCTACACCTTC CASSPGYDPNYGYTF
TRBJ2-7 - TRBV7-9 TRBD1 TGTGCCAGCAGCTTCGGGACAGGGAATCTCTACGAGCAGTACTTC CASSFGTGNLYEQYF
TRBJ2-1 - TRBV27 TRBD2 TGTGCCAGCAGTTACCACTCGACTAGCGGGATTTACAATGAGCAGTTCTTC CASSYHSTSGIYNEQFF
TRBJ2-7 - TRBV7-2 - TGTGCCAGCAGCTTAGCCGGGACACCTACCTACGAGCAGTACTTC CASSLAGTPTYEQYF
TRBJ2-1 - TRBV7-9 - TGTGCCAGCATTAAAAGTCCCCGGAATGAGCAGTTCTTC CASIKSPRNEQFF
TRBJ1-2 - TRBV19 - TGTGCCAGTAGTCACGACCGGGGAGCTAACTATGGCTACACCTTC CASSHDRGANYGYTF
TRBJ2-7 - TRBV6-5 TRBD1 TGTGCCAGCAGCCCAACCAGGGGGCGAGAGCAGTACTTC CASSPTRGREQYF
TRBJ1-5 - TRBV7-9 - TGTGCCAGCAGCCTTCAGGGTTATCAGCCCCAGCATTTT CASSLQGYQPQHF
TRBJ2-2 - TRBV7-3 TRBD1 TGTGCCAGCAGCTTTGCAGGGGGCGCGGGATCCGGGGAGCTGTTTTTT CASSFAGGAGSGELFF
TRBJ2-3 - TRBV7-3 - TGTGCCAGCAGCTCAGGGACTCTCCGGGGCACAGATACGCAGTATTTT CASSSGTLRGTDTQYF
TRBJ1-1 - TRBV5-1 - TGCGCCAGCAGGGACGCGGGGGGGGCGAACACTGAAGCTTTCTTT CASRDAGGANTEAFF
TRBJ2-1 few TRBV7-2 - TGTGCCAGCAGCCGGAGCCGGCCGTCGGGTGAGCAGTTCTTC CASSRSRPSGEQFF
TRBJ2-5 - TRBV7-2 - TGTGCCAGCAGCTTAGCGTGGGGCCCAACTCGCCCCGAGACCCAGTACTTC CASSLAWGPTRPETQYF
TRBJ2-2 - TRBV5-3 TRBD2 TGTGCCAGAAGTTATAGCGGGAGCGTCGGGGAGCTGTTTTTT CARSYSGSVGELFF
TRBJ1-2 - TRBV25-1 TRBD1 TGTGCCAGCACCCAGGGGGGCGGCTACACCTTC CASTQGGGYTF
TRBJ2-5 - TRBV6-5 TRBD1 TGTGCCAGCAGCCGGGACAGGGTACAAGAGACCCAGTACTTC CASSRDRVQETQYF
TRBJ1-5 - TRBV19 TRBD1 TGTGCCAGTAGTAATCTCGGACAGGAGCCCCAGCATTTT CASSNLGQEPQHF
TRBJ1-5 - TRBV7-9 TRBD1 TGTGCCAGCAGCTTCAGCGGACAGGCAAATCAGCCCCAGCATTTT CASSFSGQANQPQHF
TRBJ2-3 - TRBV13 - TGTGCCAGCAGCCCGCGGACAGAGATATTAACAGATACGCAGTATTTT CASSPRTEILTDTQYF
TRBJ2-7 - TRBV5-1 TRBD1 TGCGCCAGCAGGCAGGGGGAAGGCGAGCAGTACTTC CASRQGEGEQYF
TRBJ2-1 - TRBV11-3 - TGTGCCAGCAGCCAGGCCCGGTACAATGAGCAGTTCTTC CASSQARYNEQFF
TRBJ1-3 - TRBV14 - TGTGCCAGCAGCCATACAGGAGGAAACACCATATATTTT CASSHTGGNTIYF
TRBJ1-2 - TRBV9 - TGTGCCAGCAGTTCATCGGGGGGAAACTATGGCTACACCTTC CASSSSGGNYGYTF
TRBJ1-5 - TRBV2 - TGTGCCAGCAGTGCGGGACACAACAATCAGCCCCAGCATTTT CASSAGHNNQPQHF
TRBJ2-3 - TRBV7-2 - TGTGCCAGCACGACTCGCCTCACAGATACGCAGTATTTT CASTTRLTDTQYF
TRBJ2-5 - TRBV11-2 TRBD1 TGTGCCAGCAGCCCGGGGACAGGCATACAAGAGACCCAGTACTTC CASSPGTGIQETQYF
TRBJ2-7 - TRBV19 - TGTGCCAGTAGTGACCGGCACAGGTTCTACGAGCAGTACTTC CASSDRHRFYEQYF
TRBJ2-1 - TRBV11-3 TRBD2 TGTGCCAGCAGCTCGCCTAATGCCGGGACTAGCGGGAGCTATGAGCAGTTCTTC CASSSPNAGTSGSYEQFF
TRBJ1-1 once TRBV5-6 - TGTGCCAGCAGCTTTGCTGGGGGCAGGGAAGCTTTCTTT CASSFAGGREAFF
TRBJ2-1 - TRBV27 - TGTGCCAGCAGTTCCTCATTCTACAGGGAAGGAAGGAATGAGCAGTTCTTC CASSSSFYREGRNEQFF